This TCR beta chain was captured by sequencing in a study of T cells in Graves' hyperthyroidism and ophthalmopathy. Findings and caveats of the study: Most clonotypes expanded in thyroid above 0.001 were likewise present in blood.

This CDR3 is built from 17 residues. V lost 6 bases and J lost 3, with 20 bases in between. Note on this clonotype: Its target is unknown. This may arise from a read error, as a much more abundant clone is one base away.

Lactation, pregnancy, other autoimmune disease or uncontrolled infection excluded patients. RNA transcripts were the template for amplifying TCR beta CDR3 regions. During a first-round RT-PCR of the TCR CDR3, the HTBI primer set was used. TCRdb ran MiXCR on the multiplex PCR reads and lists one entry per CDR3 protein. In the table there are approximately 600,000 distinct CDR3 sequences, roughly 15% of which are singletons. The chain recombines TRBV12-3 or TRBV12-4 with TRBJ2-2, with D perhaps matching TRBD2 (6 bases). The sequence was collected from a woman in her 40s with Graves' ophthalmopathy. The sequenced sample consisted of blood. CDR3 region: CASRHPPFGGDTGELFF. The CDR3 DNA reads as TGTGCCAGCAGACACCCACCGTTCGGGGGAGACACCGGGGAGCTGTTTTTT.